The 27 T cell receptor beta chains below were found in one sample sequenced in a study of blood T cell repertoires in COVID-19. Repertoires were generated with immunoSEQ multiplex PCR, while TCRdb's copy carries only in-frame clones and drops some. The repertoire holds some 200,000 clones, with roughly 90% as singletons. The specimen sequenced was peripheral blood. All receptors derive from a man aged 45 to 65 with acute or convalescent COVID-19.

This chain uses TRBV5-1 with TRBJ1-1; D might be TRBD1 (6 bases). The CDR3 spans 12 residues. V was clipped by 5 bases and J by 8 bases, with 13 bases between them. CDR1 is SGHRS, CDR2 YFSETQ, per germline. Written as DNA, the CDR3 is TGCGCCAGCAGAGACCCCGGGACAGAAGCTTTCTTT. This translates into CASRDPGTEAFF.

V is TRBV5-1 and J is TRBJ1-4; D is perhaps TRBD1 (6 bases). This CDR3 contains 15 residues. CDR1 and CDR2 (germline): SGHRS, YFSETQ. The V and J ends lost 0 bases and 12 bases respectively, with 18 bases between them. The chain's CDR3 is CASSLDRGAAEELFF. CDR3 bases: TGCGCCAGCAGCTTGGATCGGGGGGCGGCTGAGGAACTGTTTTTT.

This clone has a handful of counts. The chain carries TRBV19 and TRBJ1-6; tentative D call: TRBD1 (6 bases). The length of the CDR3 is 13 residues. Germline assignment: CDR1 LNHDA and CDR2 SQIVND (reference sequence). The V gene lost 3 bases and the J gene lost 11 bases, with 11 bases spanning the gap. Here the CDR3 reads CASSIAGGPPLHF. Here the CDR3 DNA reads TGTGCCAGTAGTATTGCGGGGGGGCCACCCCTCCACTTT.

This clone is a singleton in its sample. The chain has TRBV18 and TRBJ1-4; D perhaps matches TRBD1 (5 bases). Trimming cost V 3 bases and J 6 bases, with 14 bases left between them. CDR1 is KGHSH, CDR2 LQKENI, per germline. CDR3 length equals 15 residues. CDR3 DNA sequence: TGTGCCAGCTCACCTATGGGATTCAGGGATGAAAAACTGTTTTTT. It specifies CASSPMGFRDEKLFF.

The chain is built from TRBV6-6 and TRBJ2-1; a weak D match, TRBD2 (6 bases). The V end was cut by 2 bases, the J end by 10 bases, with 15 bases between. The CDR3 runs 14 residues. In germline, CDR1 is MNHNY, CDR2 SVGAGI (reference sequence). The CDR3 sequence: CASSYKTRSPEQFF. The CDR3 DNA follows: TGTGCCAGCAGTTACAAGACTAGATCGCCCGAGCAGTTCTTC.

This clone was recorded once. This sequence joins TRBV7-8 and TRBJ1-2; 11 positions agree with TRBD1. This CDR3 has 15 residues. CDR1 is SGHVS and CDR2 is FQNEAQ in the germline V gene. The V gene end was trimmed by 1 base and the J gene end by 8 bases; junction bases not matched to a gene: 6. The CDR3 nucleotides are TGTGCCAGCAGCTTAGACGGGACAGGGGGTAGGGGCTACACCTTC. It translates to CASSLDGTGGRGYTF.

This chain joins TRBV5-1 and TRBJ1-3; perhaps TRBD1 as D (6 bases). The germline V gene has CDR1 SGHRS and CDR2 YFSETQ. There are 16 residues in the CDR3. Trimming removed 0 bases at V and 4 bases at J, with 14 bases between. The CDR3 reads CASSLELSGVGNTIYF. The CDR3 nucleotides are TGCGCCAGCAGCTTGGAACTTTCAGGGGTCGGAAACACCATATATTTT.

The chain recombines TRBV28 with TRBJ1-5; D call uncertain. V was pared by 7 bases and J by 2 bases, with 15 bases between. This CDR3 has 15 residues. Germline V CDR1 and CDR2: MDHEN, SYDVKM. The CDR3 here is CASTRTAEGNQPQHF. CDR3 nucleotides: TGTGCCAGCACTCGAACAGCAGAAGGCAATCAGCCCCAGCATTTT.

V and J are TRBV7-2 and TRBJ2-5; D is unresolved. The CDR3 consists of 14 residues. Germline V gene sequence: CDR1 SGHTA, CDR2 FQGNSA. V was trimmed by 3 bases and J by 4 bases, leaving 12 bases between them. Here the CDR3 DNA reads TGTGCCAGCAGCTTGGCTGGCACGGGAGAGACCCAGTACTTC. This encodes CASSLAGTGETQYF.

This sequence joins TRBV5-4 and TRBJ2-1; maybe TRBD2 (5 bases). CDR1 and CDR2 from the germline V gene are SGHNT and YYREEE (reference sequence). The CDR3 length is 17 residues. Trimming took 0 bases from V and 8 from J, leaving 21 bases between them. The CDR3 is CASSLASFWERLDEQFF. CDR3 sequence (DNA): TGTGCCAGCAGCTTGGCCAGTTTCTGGGAGCGGCTGGATGAGCAGTTCTTC. Full variable domain (missing parts from reference TRBV5-4 and TRBJ2-1): ETGVTQSPTHLIKTRGQQVTLRCSSQSGHNTVSWYQQALGQGPQFIFQYYREEENGRGNFPPRFSGLQFPNYSSELNVNALELDDSALYLCASSLASFWERLDEQFFGPGTRLTVL.

V usage is TRBV29-1 and J usage is TRBJ2-1; 9 bases align to TRBD2. Per the germline V gene, CDR1 is SQVTM and CDR2 is ANQGSEA. With 4 bases clipped from V and 6 bases from J, the junction kept 1 base outside the gene matches. This CDR3 region has 12 residues. The CDR3 is CSVVRGGNEQFF. In DNA, the CDR3 is TGCAGCGTTGTGCGGGGGGGCAATGAGCAGTTCTTC.

This rearrangement joins TRBV7-3 to TRBJ2-1; D not certain. V lost 0 bases and J 9 bases, leaving 6 bases between the germline ends. Germline CDR1 reads SGHTA; CDR2 reads FQGTGA. The CDR3 spans 12 residues. The CDR3 protein is CASSLTFSEQFF. CDR3 DNA: TGTGCCAGCAGCTTAACGTTTAGTGAGCAGTTCTTC.

The chain carries TRBV25-1 and TRBJ2-7; 10 bases map to TRBD1. The CDR3 sequence is 14 residues long. Germline V gives CDR1 MGHDK, CDR2 SYGVNS. With V trimmed by 7 bases and J by 2 bases, 5 bases remained unmatched. The CDR3 here is CASTTGTGAYEQYF. CDR3 coding DNA: TGTGCCAGCACGACCGGGACAGGGGCCTACGAGCAGTACTTC.

This clone was counted between two and nine times. Here the CDR3 reads CASSIGAGDYGYTF. The CDR3 nucleotides read TGTGCCAGTAGTATCGGTGCAGGGGACTATGGCTACACCTTC. The J gene is TRBJ1-2, the V gene TRBV19, with D maybe TRBD1 (6 bases). The CDR3 runs to 14 residues. With 3 bases removed from V and 3 bases from J, the gap between germline ends came to 11 bases. Germline V gives CDR1 LNHDA, CDR2 SQIVND (reference sequence).

Details on this clone: In the same sample, other DNA sequences code for this CDR3. The J gene is TRBJ1-1, the V gene TRBV19, with a possible D match to TRBD1 (5 bases). Germline lookup yields CDR1 LNHDA and CDR2 SQIVND (reference sequence). The CDR3 spans 14 residues. Trimming pared 2 bases from V and 0 bases from J, leaving 7 bases between. CDR3 protein: CASSIRGLNTEAFF. CDR3 DNA: TGTGCCAGTAGTATAAGGGGCCTGAACACTGAAGCTTTCTTT.

The rearrangement uses TRBV7-9 and TRBJ1-4, with D possibly matching TRBD1 (6 bases). CDR1 and CDR2 (germline): SEHNR, FQNEAQ (reference sequence). This CDR3 has 17 amino acids. Trimming stripped 1 base from V and 8 bases from J, with 20 bases between. CDR3 protein: CASSLVRGPQQGEKLFF. The CDR3 DNA follows: TGTGCCAGCAGCTTAGTCAGGGGCCCCCAGCAGGGGGAAAAACTGTTTTTT.

V gene TRBV6-4 combines with J gene TRBJ1-3; no firm D call. V shed 7 bases and J shed 0 bases, with 13 bases lying between them. The CDR3 length is 15 residues. Germline V lookup: CDR1 MRHNA, CDR2 SNTAGT. As DNA, the CDR3 is TGTGCCAGCACGCTGGGTTGGGCCTCTGGAAACACCATATATTTT. This encodes CASTLGWASGNTIYF.

This chain connects TRBV19 to TRBJ2-5; 7 bases are a match to TRBD2. From germline, CDR1 is LNHDA and CDR2 SQIVND (reference sequence). V trimming: 9 bases; J trimming: 4 bases; junction bases outside the gene matches: 11. The CDR3 has 14 residues. In DNA form, the CDR3 reads TGTGCCAGCTCCGTCCCGGGGGGTGCAGAGACCCAGTACTTC. This encodes CASSVPGGAETQYF.

V usage is TRBV7-9 and J usage is TRBJ2-7, with 7 bases matching TRBD1. Trimming at V came to 8 bases and at J to 4 bases, leaving 5 bases not matched to a gene. The CDR3 is 12 amino acids. Germline V gene data show CDR1 as SEHNR and CDR2 as FQNEAQ (reference sequence). The CDR3 nucleotides read TGTGCCAGCCAAAGGGGGCAGTACGAGCAGTACTTC. Protein product: CASQRGQYEQYF.

This chain connects TRBV28 to TRBJ1-5; 10 nucleotides match TRBD1. The germline V gene encodes CDR1 MDHEN and CDR2 SYDVKM. This CDR3 contains 15 residues. The trim removed 4 bases at V and 5 bases at J, leaving 5 bases unmatched. In DNA, the CDR3 is TGTGCCAGCAGTTCCCGGGACAGGGGATATCAGCCCCAGCATTTT. This translates into CASSSRDRGYQPQHF.

The chain combines TRBV20-1 with TRBJ2-3; D unresolved. Trimming left V 6 bases short and J 7 bases short, with 2 bases between. Germline CDR1 and CDR2: DFQATT and SNEGSKA (reference sequence). The CDR3 is 8 amino acids. CDR3: CSANTQYF. The CDR3 nucleotides read TGCAGTGCCAATACGCAGTATTTT.

This chain links TRBV24-1 with TRBJ2-1, with 9 bases aligning to TRBD2. The CDR3 sequence is 16 residues long. V lost 3 bases and J lost 4; bases outside the gene matches: 6. Per germline, CDR1 KGHDR and CDR2 SFDVKD. The CDR3 loop reads CATSDPGSGRYNEQFF. As DNA, the CDR3 is TGTGCCACCAGTGATCCCGGAAGCGGGAGGTACAATGAGCAGTTCTTC.

V gene TRBV20-1 combines with J gene TRBJ2-1; a possible D gene is TRBD2 (5 bases). Trimming removed 3 bases from V and 9 bases from J, with 9 bases in between. Germline V gene lookup returns CDR1 DFQATT and CDR2 SNEGSKA (reference sequence). This CDR3 spans 11 amino acids. The CDR3, as DNA: TGCAGTGCTAGGAGGGCCAGTGAGCAGTTCTTC. Its protein product is CSARRASEQFF.

The table lists this clone with a count of one. The CDR3 DNA follows: TGTGCCAGCAGACCCCGAACGGGCGGGGAGCTGTTTTTT. The encoded protein is CASRPRTGGELFF. This chain links TRBV6-5 with TRBJ2-2, with D unclear. The CDR3 length is 13 residues. Trimming left V 6 bases short and J 7 bases short, with 12 bases between. The germline V gene encodes CDR1 MNHEY and CDR2 SVGAGI.

The rearrangement uses TRBV28 and TRBJ2-7; 7 bases align to TRBD1. The length of the CDR3 is 13 residues. In germline, CDR1 is MDHEN, CDR2 SYDVKM. J was trimmed by 3 bases and V by 6 bases; bases with no gene match: 5. The DNA of the CDR3 is TGTGCCAGCAGGCCGGGACAGTACTACGAGCAGTACTTC. Protein sequence: CASRPGQYYEQYF.

The CDR3 loop is CASNRDNYGYTF. DNA for the CDR3: TGTGCCAGCAACAGGGATAACTATGGCTACACCTTC. The rearrangement links TRBV2 to TRBJ1-2; weak D call: TRBD1 (6 bases). The germline V gene has CDR1 SNHLY and CDR2 FYNNEI. V lost 7 bases and J 1 base, leaving 7 bases between the germline ends. The CDR3 loop spans 12 amino acids.

This clone was recorded once. CDR3 sequence reads: CASSLVRQGNLEQYV. For the CDR3, the DNA is TGTGCCAGCAGCTTGGTTCGGCAGGGGAATCTCGAGCAGTACGTC. This sequence joins TRBV5-5 and TRBJ2-7, with D possibly matching TRBD1 (6 bases). CDR1 SGHKS and CDR2 YYEKEE come from the germline V gene (reference sequence). The CDR3 runs to 15 residues. The V end lost 0 bases, the J end lost 6 bases, and 16 bases lay between the germline ends.